A single TCR beta chain is shown here with its context. These data come from a study of blood T cell repertoires in COVID-19. Study summary: Nucleic acid was either cDNA or gDNA, and it came from T cells, B-cell-depleted T cells, or PBMCs.

Per the germline V gene, CDR1 is SGHRS and CDR2 is YFSETQ. This CDR3 is 15 amino acids long. Deletions cut 2 bases from V and 6 bases from J, with 15 bases between. Cohorts were based on clinical histories the participants reported. Repertoires were generated with immunoSEQ multiplex PCR, while TCRdb's copy carries only in-frame clones and drops some. The sample carries approximately 260,000 clones, roughly 90% recorded once. Material: PBMCs or T cells enriched from blood (not recorded which). The TCR was taken from a woman younger than 45 with acute COVID-19. The gene calls are TRBV5-1 and TRBJ2-1; possibly TRBD2 for D (6 bases). This CDR3 is CASSFSGDSSNEQFF. The CDR3 DNA reads as TGCGCCAGCAGCTTTTCTGGGGACTCTAGCAATGAGCAGTTCTTC.